This TCR beta chain emerged from a study of blood T cell repertoires in COVID-19. In the study overall: T cells, B-cell-depleted T cells, or PBMCs provided the cDNA or gDNA that served as material.

V shed 6 bases, J shed 1 base, and the junction held 4 bases outside the gene matches. Germline V gene data show CDR1 as SQVTM and CDR2 as ANQGSEA. The CDR3 sequence is 14 residues long. Original data processing: The authors estimated nucleated cell counts from reference gene primer amplification. Here immunoSEQ multiplex PCR was the method, and the copy in TCRdb shows in-frame clones only, minus some. V and J calls and clone size follow that table, whereas D and trimming were derived from the DNA. The sample contains approximately 280,000 clones, more than 80% of which appear only once. Enrollment of patients from Seattle took place during active infection, with longitudinal follow-up.

The rearrangement joins TRBV29-1 to TRBJ1-1; 11 bases are shared with TRBD1. Sequencing input: peripheral blood. This clonotype was obtained from a woman in her 30s with COVID-19, enrolled during active disease. CDR3 loop: CSVDRGLGNTEAFF. The CDR3 DNA reads as TGCAGCGTGGACAGGGGGCTTGGGAACACTGAAGCTTTCTTT.